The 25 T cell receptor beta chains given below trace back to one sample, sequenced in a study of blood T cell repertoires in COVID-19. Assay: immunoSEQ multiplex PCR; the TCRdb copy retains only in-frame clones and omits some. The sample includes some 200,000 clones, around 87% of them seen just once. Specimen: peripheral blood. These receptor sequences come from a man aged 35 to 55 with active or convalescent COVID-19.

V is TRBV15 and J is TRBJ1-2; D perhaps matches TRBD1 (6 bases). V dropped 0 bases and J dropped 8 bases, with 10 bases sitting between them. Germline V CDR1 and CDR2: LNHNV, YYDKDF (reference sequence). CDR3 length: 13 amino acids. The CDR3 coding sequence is TGTGCCACCAGCAGAGAACAGGGCGGAGGCTACACCTTC. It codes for CATSREQGGGYTF.

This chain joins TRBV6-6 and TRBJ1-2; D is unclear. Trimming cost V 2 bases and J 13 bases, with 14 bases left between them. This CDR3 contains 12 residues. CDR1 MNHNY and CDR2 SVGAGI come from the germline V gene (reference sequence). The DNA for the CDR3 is TGTGCCAGCAGTTACGTGGGCAGCTTTTGCACCTTC. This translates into CASSYVGSFCTF.

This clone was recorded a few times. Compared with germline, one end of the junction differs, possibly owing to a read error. The CDR3 here is CASSRSQGPF. The DNA for the CDR3 is TGTGCCAGCAGCCGCAGCCAGGGTCCCTTC. This chain connects TRBV5-8 to TRBJ1-2; possible D gene TRBD1, 5 bases. CDR1 and CDR2 from the germline V gene are SGHTS and YDEGEE. This CDR3 has 10 residues.

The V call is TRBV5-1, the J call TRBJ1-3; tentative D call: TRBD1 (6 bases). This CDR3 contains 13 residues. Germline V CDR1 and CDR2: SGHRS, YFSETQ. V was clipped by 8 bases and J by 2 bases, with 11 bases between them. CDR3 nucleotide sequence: TGCGCCAGTCGCCAGGGGACTGGAAACACCATATATTTT. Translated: CASRQGTGNTIYF.

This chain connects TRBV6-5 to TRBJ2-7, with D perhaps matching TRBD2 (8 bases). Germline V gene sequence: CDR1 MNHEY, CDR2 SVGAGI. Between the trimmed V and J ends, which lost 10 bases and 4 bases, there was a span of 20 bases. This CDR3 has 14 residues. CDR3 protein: CATRRGGQPYEQYF. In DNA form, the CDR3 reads TGTGCCACCAGACGGGGGGGACAGCCGTACGAGCAGTACTTC.

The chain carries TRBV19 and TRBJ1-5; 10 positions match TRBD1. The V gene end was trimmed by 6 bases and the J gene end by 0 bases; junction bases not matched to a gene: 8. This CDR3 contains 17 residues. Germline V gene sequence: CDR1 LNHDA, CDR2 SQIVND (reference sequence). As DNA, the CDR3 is TGTGCCAGTAGCGCCTATCGGACAGGGGGTAGCAATCAGCCCCAGCATTTT. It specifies CASSAYRTGGSNQPQHF.

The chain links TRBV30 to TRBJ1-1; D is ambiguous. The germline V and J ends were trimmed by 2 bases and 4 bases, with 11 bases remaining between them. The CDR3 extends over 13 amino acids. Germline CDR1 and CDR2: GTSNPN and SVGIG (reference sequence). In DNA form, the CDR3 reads TGTGCCTGGAGTCAGATCACAAGCACTGAAGCTTTCTTT. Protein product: CAWSQITSTEAFF.

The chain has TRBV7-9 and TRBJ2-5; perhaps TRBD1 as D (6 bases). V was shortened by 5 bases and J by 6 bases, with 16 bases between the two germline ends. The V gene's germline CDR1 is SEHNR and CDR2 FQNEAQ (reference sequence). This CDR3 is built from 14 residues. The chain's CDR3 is CASSGDTGQKTQYF. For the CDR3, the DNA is TGTGCCAGCAGCGGGGATACAGGGCAAAAGACCCAGTACTTC.

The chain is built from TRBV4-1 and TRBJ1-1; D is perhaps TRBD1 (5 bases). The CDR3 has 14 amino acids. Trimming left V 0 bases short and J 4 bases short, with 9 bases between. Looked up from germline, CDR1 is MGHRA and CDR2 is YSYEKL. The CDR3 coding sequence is TGCGCCAGCAGCCAAGATACTGGGGCCACTGAAGCTTTCTTT. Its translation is CASSQDTGATEAFF.

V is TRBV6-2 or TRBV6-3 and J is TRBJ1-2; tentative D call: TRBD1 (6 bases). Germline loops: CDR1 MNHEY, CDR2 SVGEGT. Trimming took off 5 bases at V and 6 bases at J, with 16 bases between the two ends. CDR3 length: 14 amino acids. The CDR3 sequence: CASSVNEGVHGYTF. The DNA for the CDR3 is TGTGCCAGCAGTGTCAATGAGGGGGTACATGGCTACACCTTC.

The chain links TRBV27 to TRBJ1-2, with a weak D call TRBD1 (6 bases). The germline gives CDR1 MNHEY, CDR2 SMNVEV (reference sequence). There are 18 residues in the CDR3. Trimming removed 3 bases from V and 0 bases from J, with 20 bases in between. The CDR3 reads CASSLRPGGGPTNYGYTF. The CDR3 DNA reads TGTGCCAGCAGTTTGCGTCCGGGCGGGGGGCCAACTAACTATGGCTACACCTTC.

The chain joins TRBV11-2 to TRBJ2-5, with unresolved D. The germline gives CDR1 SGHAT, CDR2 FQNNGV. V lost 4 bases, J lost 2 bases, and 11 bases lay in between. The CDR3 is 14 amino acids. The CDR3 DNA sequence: TGTGCCAGCAGCTCGAACAGAAAACAAGAGACCCAGTACTTC. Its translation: CASSSNRKQETQYF.

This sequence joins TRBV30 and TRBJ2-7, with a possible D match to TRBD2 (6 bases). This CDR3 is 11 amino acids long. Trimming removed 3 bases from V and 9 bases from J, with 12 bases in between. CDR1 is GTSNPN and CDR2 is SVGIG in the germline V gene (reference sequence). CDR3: CAWSVGGAQYF. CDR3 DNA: TGTGCCTGGAGCGTCGGGGGAGCGCAGTACTTC.

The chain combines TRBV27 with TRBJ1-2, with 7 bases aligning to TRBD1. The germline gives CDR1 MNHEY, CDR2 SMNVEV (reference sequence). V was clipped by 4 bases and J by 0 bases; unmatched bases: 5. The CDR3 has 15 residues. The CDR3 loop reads CASSSPGTANYGYTF. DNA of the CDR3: TGTGCCAGCAGTTCCCCTGGGACAGCTAACTATGGCTACACCTTC.

In nucleotides, the CDR3 is TGCGCCAGCAGCTTGTACTCGGGACAGTCGTCGGGTAACTATGGCTACACCTTC. It encodes CASSLYSGQSSGNYGYTF. The chain couples TRBV5-1 to TRBJ1-2, with 7 positions matching TRBD1. This CDR3 comprises 18 residues. With 1 base clipped from V and 1 base from J, the junction kept 13 bases outside the gene matches. The germline CDR1 and CDR2 sequences are SGHRS and YFSETQ.

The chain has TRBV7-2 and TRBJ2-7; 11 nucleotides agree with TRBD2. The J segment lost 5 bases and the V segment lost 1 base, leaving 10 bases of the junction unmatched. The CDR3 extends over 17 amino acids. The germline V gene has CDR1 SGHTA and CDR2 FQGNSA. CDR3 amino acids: CASSLGGVAGGSNEQYF. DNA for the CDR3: TGTGCCAGCAGCTTAGGTGGAGTAGCGGGGGGGTCCAACGAGCAGTACTTC.

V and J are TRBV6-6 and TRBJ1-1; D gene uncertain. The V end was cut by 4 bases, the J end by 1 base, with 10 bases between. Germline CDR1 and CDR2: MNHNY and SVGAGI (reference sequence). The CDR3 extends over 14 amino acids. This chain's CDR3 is CASSSRGQNTEAFF. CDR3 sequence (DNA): TGTGCCAGCAGTTCGCGCGGGCAGAACACTGAAGCTTTCTTT.

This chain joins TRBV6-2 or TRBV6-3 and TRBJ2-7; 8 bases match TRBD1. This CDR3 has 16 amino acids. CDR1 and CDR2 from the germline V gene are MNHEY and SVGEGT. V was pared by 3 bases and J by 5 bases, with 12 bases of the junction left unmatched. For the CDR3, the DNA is TGTGCCAGCAGTTATCAGGGGGCCGGCAGGACCAACGAGCAGTACTTC. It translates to CASSYQGAGRTNEQYF.

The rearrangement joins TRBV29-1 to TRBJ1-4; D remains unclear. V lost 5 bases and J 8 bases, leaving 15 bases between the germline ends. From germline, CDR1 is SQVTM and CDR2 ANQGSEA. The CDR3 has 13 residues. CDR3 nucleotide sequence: TGCAGCGTTCCCGTCAGACTGAGCGAAAAACTGTTTTTT. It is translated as CSVPVRLSEKLFF.

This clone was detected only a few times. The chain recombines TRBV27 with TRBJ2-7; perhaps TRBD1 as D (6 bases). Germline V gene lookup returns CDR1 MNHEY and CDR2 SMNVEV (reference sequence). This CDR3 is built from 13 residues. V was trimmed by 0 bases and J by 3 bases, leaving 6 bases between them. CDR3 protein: CASSLSTGYEQYF. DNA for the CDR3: TGTGCCAGCAGTTTATCGACAGGCTACGAGCAGTACTTC.

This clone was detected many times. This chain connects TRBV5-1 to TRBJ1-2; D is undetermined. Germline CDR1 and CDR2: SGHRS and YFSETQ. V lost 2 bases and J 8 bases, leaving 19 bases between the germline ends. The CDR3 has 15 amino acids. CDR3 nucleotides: TGCGCCAGCAGCTTATCCCCGCTAGATTCAATCGGCTACACCTTC. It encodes CASSLSPLDSIGYTF.

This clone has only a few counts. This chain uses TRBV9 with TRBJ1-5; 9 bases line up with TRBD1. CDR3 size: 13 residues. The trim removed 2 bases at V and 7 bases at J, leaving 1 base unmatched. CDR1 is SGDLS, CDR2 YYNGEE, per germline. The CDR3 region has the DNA TGTGCCAGCAGCGTTACAGGGGGCCAGCCCCAGCATTTT. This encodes CASSVTGGQPQHF.

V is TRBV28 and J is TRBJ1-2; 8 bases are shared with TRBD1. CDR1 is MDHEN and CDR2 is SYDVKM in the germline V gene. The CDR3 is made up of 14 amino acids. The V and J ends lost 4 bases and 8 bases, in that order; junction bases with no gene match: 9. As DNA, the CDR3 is TGTGCCAGCAGTTACACGGGACAGGATATAGGCTACACCTTC. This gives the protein CASSYTGQDIGYTF.

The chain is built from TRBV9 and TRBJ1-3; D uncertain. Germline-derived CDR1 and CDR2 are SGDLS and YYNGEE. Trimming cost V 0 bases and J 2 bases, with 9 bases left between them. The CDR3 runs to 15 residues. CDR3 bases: TGTGCCAGCAGCGTAGAAGATCGGGCTGGAAACACCATATATTTT. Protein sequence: CASSVEDRAGNTIYF.

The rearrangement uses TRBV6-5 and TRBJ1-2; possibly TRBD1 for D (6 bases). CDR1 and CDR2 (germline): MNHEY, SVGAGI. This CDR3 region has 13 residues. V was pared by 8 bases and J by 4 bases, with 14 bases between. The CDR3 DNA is TGTGCCAGCTGGGGAGGGGGTGGCTATGGCTACACCTTC. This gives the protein CASWGGGGYGYTF.